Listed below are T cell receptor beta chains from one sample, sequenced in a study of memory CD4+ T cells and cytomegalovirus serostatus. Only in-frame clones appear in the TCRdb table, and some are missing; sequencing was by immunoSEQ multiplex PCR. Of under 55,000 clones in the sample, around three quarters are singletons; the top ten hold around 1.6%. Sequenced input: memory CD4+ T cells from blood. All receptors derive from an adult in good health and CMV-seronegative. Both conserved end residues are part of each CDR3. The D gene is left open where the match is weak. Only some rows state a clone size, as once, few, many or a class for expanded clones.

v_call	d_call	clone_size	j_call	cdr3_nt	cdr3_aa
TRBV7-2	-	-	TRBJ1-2	TGTGCCAGCAGCTCCTCCCCGGTCAGACTAACAAACTATGGCTACACCTTC	CASSSSPVRLTNYGYTF
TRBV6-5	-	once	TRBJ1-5	TGTGCCAGCGGGCAGGACAATCAGCCCCAGCATTTT	CASGQDNQPQHF
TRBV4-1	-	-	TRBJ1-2	TGCGCCAGCAGCCAAGTAGGCAGGGGCCACCTGGGGGACTATGGCTACACCTTC	CASSQVGRGHLGDYGYTF
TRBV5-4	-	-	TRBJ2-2	TGTGCCAGCAGCGGGGCTAACCGGGAGCTGTTTTTT	CASSGANRELFF
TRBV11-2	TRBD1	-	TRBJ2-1	TGTGCCAGCAGCTCGTACGGACAGGGTACGGGGCTCGCCTACAATGAGCAGTTCTTC	CASSSYGQGTGLAYNEQFF
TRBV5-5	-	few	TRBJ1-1	TGTGCCAGCAGCTTGGGCCCAGGGTCATCAATGAACACTGAAGCTTTCTTT	CASSLGPGSSMNTEAFF
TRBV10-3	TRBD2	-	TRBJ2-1	TGTGCCATCAGTCAGACTAGCGGGAGCGTGGAGCAGTTCTTC	CAISQTSGSVEQFF
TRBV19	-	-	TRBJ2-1	TGTGCCAGTAGTTCCCGGGGTGTGGTAGATGAGCAGTTCTTC	CASSSRGVVDEQFF
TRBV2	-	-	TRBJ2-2	TGTGCCAGTCGTACGGATAACACCGGGGAGCTGTTTTTT	CASRTDNTGELFF
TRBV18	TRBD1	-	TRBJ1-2	TGTGCCAGCTCCATTCAGGGGGGACGTGGCTACACCTTC	CASSIQGGRGYTF
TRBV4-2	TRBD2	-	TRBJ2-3	TGTGCCAGCAGCCGCGGACTAGCGAAAGATACGCAGTATTTT	CASSRGLAKDTQYF
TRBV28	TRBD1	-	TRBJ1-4	TGTGCCAGCAGTTTATCGTCCAGGGGGCTTGTGAGTTTGTCAACTAATGAAAAACTGTTTTTT	CASSLSSRGLVSLSTNEKLFF
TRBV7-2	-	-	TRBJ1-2	TGTGCCAGCAGCTTAGCAGCCTTATATGGCTACACCTTC	CASSLAALYGYTF
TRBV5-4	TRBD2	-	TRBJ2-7	TGTGCCAGCAGCTTAGCGGGATTTACCTACGAGCAGTACTTC	CASSLAGFTYEQYF
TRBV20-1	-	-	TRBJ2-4	TGCAGTGGTCTACACGGGGACATTCAGTACTTC	CSGLHGDIQYF
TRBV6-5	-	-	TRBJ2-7	TGTGCCAGCAGTTATATAGGCGGTACCTACGAGCAGTACTTC	CASSYIGGTYEQYF
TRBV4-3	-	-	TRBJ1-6	TGCGCCAGCAGCCAAGATTCCGGACGCAGGAATTCACCCCTCCACTTT	CASSQDSGRRNSPLHF